Shown below are 10 T cell receptor beta chains from a single sample sequenced in a study of cytomegalovirus exposure and HLA in healthy donors. TCRdb keeps only in-frame clones here, not all; method: immunoSEQ multiplex PCR. The profile shows about 180,000 clones, around 84% of them singletons. The specimen was PBMCs. Receptors originate from a man younger than 30 in good health and CMV-seropositive.

The chain carries TRBV6-5 and TRBJ2-7; 7 bases match TRBD1. J was trimmed by 5 bases and V by 2 bases; bases with no gene match: 0. Looked up from germline, CDR1 is MNHEY and CDR2 is SVGAGI. This CDR3 contains 12 residues. The CDR3 region is CASSYRGHEQYF. In DNA form, the CDR3 reads TGTGCCAGCAGTTACAGGGGGCACGAGCAGTACTTC.

The chain combines TRBV6-5 with TRBJ2-5; TRBD2 is a possible D gene (6 bases). V lost 2 bases, J lost 2 bases, and 12 bases lay in between. CDR1 and CDR2 from the germline V gene are MNHEY and SVGAGI. The CDR3 runs to 15 residues. The CDR3 is CASSYVGRGQETQYF. As DNA, the CDR3 is TGTGCCAGCAGTTACGTCGGGCGGGGTCAAGAGACCCAGTACTTC.

V usage is TRBV6-1 and J usage is TRBJ2-3; D possibly corresponds to TRBD1 (5 bases). V was cut by 2 bases and J by 6 bases, with 12 bases left in between. Germline V gene lookup returns CDR1 MNHNS and CDR2 SASEGT. The CDR3 runs 14 residues. CDR3 protein: CASSEIQGADTQYF. Here the CDR3 DNA reads TGTGCCAGCAGTGAAATCCAGGGCGCGGATACGCAGTATTTT.

The chain recombines TRBV5-4 with TRBJ2-2, with a possible D match to TRBD2 (6 bases). V was pared by 7 bases and J by 1 base, with 20 bases between. Germline V CDR1 and CDR2: SGHNT, YYREEE (reference sequence). The CDR3 contains 17 residues. CDR3 loop: CASRMEGVAENTGELFF. Here the CDR3 DNA reads TGTGCCAGCCGAATGGAAGGAGTAGCGGAGAACACCGGGGAGCTGTTTTTT.

J is TRBJ2-3 and V is TRBV9; 10 nucleotides agree with TRBD2. CDR1 is SGDLS and CDR2 is YYNGEE in the germline V gene. V was clipped by 4 bases and J by 4 bases; unmatched bases: 6. CDR3 length: 15 amino acids. CDR3 sequence reads: CASSKSGGGPDTQYF. Here the CDR3 DNA reads TGTGCCAGCAGCAAGAGCGGGGGGGGCCCAGATACGCAGTATTTT.

The gene calls are TRBV2 and TRBJ2-7, with TRBD2 as a possible D gene (5 bases). Trimming took off 7 bases at V and 7 bases at J, with 20 bases between the two ends. The CDR3 has 14 amino acids. CDR1 SNHLY and CDR2 FYNNEI come from the germline V gene. The CDR3 loop reads CASKGLGLGGEQYF. In DNA form, the CDR3 reads TGTGCCAGCAAGGGTCTAGGCCTAGGCGGGGAGCAGTACTTC.

CDR3 region: CASSLGQAGGYTF. CDR3 bases: TGCGCCAGCAGCTTGGGCCAGGCAGGGGGCTACACCTTC. The rearrangement joins TRBV5-1 to TRBJ1-2, with D maybe TRBD1 (5 bases). The germline V and J ends were trimmed by 0 bases and 8 bases, with 11 bases remaining between them. From germline, CDR1 is SGHRS and CDR2 YFSETQ. The CDR3 consists of 13 residues.

This chain connects TRBV5-4 to TRBJ2-1; 8 nucleotides agree with TRBD1. This CDR3 contains 16 residues. Trimming cost V 2 bases and J 3 bases; bases outside gene matches: 7. The germline V gene has CDR1 SGHNT and CDR2 YYREEE (reference sequence). CDR3 nucleotide sequence: TGTGCCAGCAGCTTTACCGGGACAGGAGTCTACAATGAGCAGTTCTTC. Amino acid sequence: CASSFTGTGVYNEQFF.

The gene calls are TRBV4-1 and TRBJ2-1; maybe TRBD2 (7 bases). The length of the CDR3 is 16 residues. CDR1 and CDR2 (germline): MGHRA, YSYEKL. The V end lost 3 bases, the J end lost 0 bases, and 12 bases lay between the germline ends. The CDR3 coding sequence is TGCGCCAGCAGCCAGCCCGGGGGGCCCTCCTACAATGAGCAGTTCTTC. It is translated as CASSQPGGPSYNEQFF.

The chain links TRBV6-5 to TRBJ1-1; D possibly corresponds to TRBD1 (6 bases). CDR1 MNHEY and CDR2 SVGAGI come from the germline V gene. The CDR3 runs to 15 residues. Trimming took off 6 bases at V and 1 base at J, with 15 bases between the two ends. Written as DNA, the CDR3 is TGTGCCAGCAGACCCTCGGACAGAAGGAACACTGAAGCTTTCTTT. This gives the protein CASRPSDRRNTEAFF.